The T cell receptor beta chain under discussion was sequenced for a study of molecular identifiers for immune sequencing clone quantification. By share, this clonotype counts as medium-sized. Its antigen is not known. The authors built bulk TCR libraries by previously described methods with listed TCR primers. TCRdb used MiXCR to reprocess the PCR reads, holding one entry per CDR3 protein. The sample has over 9,000 distinct CDR3 sequences, roughly 14% seen once. Study-level results: Clones with over 20 RNA copies captured over 98% of effector molecules but under 1% of naive ones.

Germline lookup yields CDR1 SGHRS and CDR2 YFSETQ. J gave up 4 bases and V 4 bases, and 15 bases lay outside the gene matches. There are 17 residues in the CDR3. A CD8+CD4-CCR7+CD45RA+ phenotype served as the sorting definition for naive CD8 T cells. V gene TRBV5-1 combines with J gene TRBJ2-3; TRBD2 matches at 7 bases. The TCR comes from a human donor in good health. Some libraries in this study had Jurkat cell RNA spiked in. Material for sequencing was naive CD8+ T cells from blood, with Jurkat cell RNA spiked in. Subset indicated: FACS-sorted CD8+CD4-CCR7+CD45RA+ naive T cells. In DNA, the CDR3 is TGCGCCAGCAGCCCAGAGGAAAAAAGCGGGGCGGCAGATACGCAGTATTTT. Its translation is CASSPEEKSGAADTQYF. The full variable domain, with the rest looked up from reference TRBV5-1 and TRBJ2-3, is KAGVTQTPRYLIKTRGQQVTLSCSPISGHRSVSWYQQTPGQGLQFLFEYFSETQRNKGNFPGRFSGRQFSNSRSEMNVSTLELGDSALYLCASSPEEKSGAADTQYFGPGTRLTVL.